Listed here are 20 T cell receptor beta chains from one sample, sequenced in a study of blood T cell repertoires in COVID-19. The protocol was immunoSEQ multiplex PCR, while the TCRdb copy is restricted to in-frame clones and leaves out a portion. The sample records around 500,000 clones, over 75% being singletons. The sample was peripheral blood. The receptors derive from a human donor in a cohort sampled during active COVID-19.

This chain links TRBV7-9 with TRBJ2-7, with a possible D match to TRBD2 (6 bases). With 3 bases removed from V and 13 bases from J, the gap between germline ends came to 22 bases. The CDR3 sequence is 14 residues long. Germline lookup yields CDR1 SEHNR and CDR2 FQNEAQ (reference sequence). DNA for the CDR3: TGTGCCAGCAGCTTGCTCTCAGGGACTGAGGGGCATTACTTC. Encoded protein: CASSLLSGTEGHYF.

The rearrangement uses TRBV12-5 and TRBJ2-7, with a weak D call TRBD2 (5 bases). Germline CDR1 reads LGHNT; CDR2 reads FRNRAP. Trimming left V 1 base short and J 7 bases short, with 5 bases between. The CDR3 totals 11 residues. The CDR3 sequence: CASGLGEEQYF. The DNA of the CDR3 is TGTGCTAGTGGTTTGGGGGAGGAGCAGTACTTC. Combining the CDR3 with reference TRBV12-5 and TRBJ2-7 gives the whole variable domain DARVTQTPRHKVTEMGQEVTMRCQPILGHNTVFWYRQTMMQGLELLAYFRNRAPLDDSGMPKDRFSAEMPDATLATLKIQPSEPRDSAVYFCASGLGEEQYFGPGTRLTVT.

The chain carries TRBV5-6 and TRBJ1-1; D is undetermined. The length of the CDR3 is 14 residues. The ends were cut back, 0 bases at V and 0 bases at J, with 6 bases in the middle. Germline V CDR1 and CDR2: SGHDT, YYEEEE. The chain's CDR3 is CASSLVQLNTEAFF. In nucleotides, the CDR3 is TGTGCCAGCAGCTTGGTACAGTTGAACACTGAAGCTTTCTTT.

This clone was detected only a few times. This chain links TRBV19 with TRBJ2-1, with 7 nucleotides matching TRBD1. CDR3 length equals 17 residues. The V gene's germline CDR1 is LNHDA and CDR2 SQIVND (reference sequence). V was pared by 4 bases and J by 0 bases, with 9 bases of the junction left unmatched. CDR3 in amino acids: CASSTGQAHSSYNEQFF. CDR3 coding DNA: TGTGCCAGTAGTACCGGACAGGCCCATAGCTCCTACAATGAGCAGTTCTTC.

V usage is TRBV11-2 and J usage is TRBJ2-1; 9 nucleotides align to TRBD1. The ends lost 1 base at V and 4 bases at J; junction bases unmatched: 11. The CDR3 length is 18 residues. Germline values: CDR1 SGHAT, CDR2 FQNNGV. Here the CDR3 reads CASSLGLTGTGSYNEQFF. DNA for the CDR3: TGTGCCAGCAGCTTAGGCCTCACCGGGACAGGGTCGTACAATGAGCAGTTCTTC.

The rearrangement joins TRBV7-9 to TRBJ2-3, with TRBD1 matching over 9 bases. J was trimmed by 1 base and V by 5 bases; bases with no gene match: 7. Looked up from germline, CDR1 is SEHNR and CDR2 is FQNEAQ (reference sequence). CDR3 size: 16 residues. The CDR3 DNA sequence: TGTGCCAGCAGCCGCCCGGGACAGGGCGGCACAGATACGCAGTATTTT. It translates to CASSRPGQGGTDTQYF.

In DNA, the CDR3 is TGCGGCCTCCGAGAAGGGGGCGAGCAGTACTTC. Amino acid sequence: CGLREGGEQYF. The chain has TRBV20-1 and TRBJ2-7; possibly TRBD1 for D (6 bases). Germline V gene lookup returns CDR1 DFQATT and CDR2 SNEGSKA (reference sequence). The CDR3 extends over 11 amino acids.

The rearrangement links TRBV2 to TRBJ2-5, with a possible D match to TRBD1 (5 bases). This CDR3 has 15 amino acids. CDR1 and CDR2 from the germline V gene are SNHLY and FYNNEI. V was clipped by 1 base and J by 4 bases, with 13 bases between them. The CDR3 sequence is CASSEEVGDGETQYF. The CDR3 nucleotides are TGTGCCAGCAGTGAAGAGGTAGGGGATGGAGAGACCCAGTACTTC.

The chain is built from TRBV28 and TRBJ2-1; TRBD2 is a possible D gene (6 bases). The germline CDR1 and CDR2 sequences are MDHEN and SYDVKM. The ends were cut back, 7 bases at V and 4 bases at J, with 20 bases in the middle. The CDR3 extends over 16 amino acids. The CDR3 region is CASTERRGSPYNEQFF. Written as DNA, the CDR3 is TGTGCCAGCACCGAGAGGAGGGGATCCCCTTACAATGAGCAGTTCTTC. The full variable domain, in which reference TRBV28 and TRBJ2-1 provide the parts outside the CDR3, is DVKVTQSSRYLVKRTGEKVFLECVQDMDHENMFWYRQDPGLGLRLIYFSYDVKMKEKGDIPEGYSVSREKKERFSLILESASTNQTSMYLCASTERRGSPYNEQFFGPGTRLTVL.

V is TRBV7-9 and J is TRBJ1-5; D is undetermined. CDR3 length: 13 amino acids. Per the germline V gene, CDR1 is SEHNR and CDR2 is FQNEAQ (reference sequence). The ends were cut back, 3 bases at V and 7 bases at J, with 10 bases in the middle. The CDR3 protein is CASSFNGVQPQHF. In DNA form, the CDR3 reads TGTGCCAGCAGCTTCAACGGGGTCCAGCCCCAGCATTTT. Full variable domain (rest looked up from reference TRBV7-9 and TRBJ1-5): DTGVSQNPRHKITKRGQNVTFRCDPISEHNRLYWYRQTLGQGPEFLTYFQNEAQLEKSRLLSDRFSAERPKGSFSTLEIQRTEQGDSAMYLCASSFNGVQPQHFGDGTRLSIL.

This CDR3 is CASSRESTLQFF. The CDR3 DNA follows: TGCGCCAGCAGCCGAGAATCTACGCTTCAGTTCTTC. The V call is TRBV5-1, the J call TRBJ2-1; D ambiguous. The CDR3 totals 12 residues. Trimming removed 4 bases from V and 13 bases from J, with 15 bases in between. The germline V gene has CDR1 SGHRS and CDR2 YFSETQ.

The genes are TRBV6-4 and TRBJ2-1, with D possibly TRBD2 on 5 matching bases. Germline CDR1 is MRHNA and CDR2 is SNTAGT. Trimming took 9 bases from V and 2 from J, leaving 14 bases between them. The CDR3 totals 14 residues. The CDR3 sequence is CARGEAGTYNEQFF. The CDR3 DNA sequence: TGTGCCAGGGGCGAGGCGGGCACCTACAATGAGCAGTTCTTC.

The genes are TRBV6-6 and TRBJ2-7, with TRBD2 identical over 10 bases. V shed 2 bases, J shed 5 bases, and the junction held 6 bases outside the gene matches. The CDR3 consists of 15 residues. Germline CDR1 MNHNY, CDR2 SVGAGI (reference sequence). The chain's CDR3 is CASSYEREGLNEQYF. In DNA, the CDR3 is TGTGCCAGCAGTTACGAGCGGGAGGGCCTAAACGAGCAGTACTTC.

The chain uses TRBV29-1 and TRBJ2-1; D is possibly TRBD1 (6 bases). Per the germline V gene, CDR1 is SQVTM and CDR2 is ANQGSEA. The V gene lost 3 bases and the J gene lost 1 base, with 10 bases spanning the gap. This CDR3 comprises 14 residues. CDR3 region: CSVDEGESYNEQFF. DNA for the CDR3: TGCAGCGTTGATGAGGGGGAGTCCTACAATGAGCAGTTCTTC.

Turning to this clone: Just one base apart from a much larger clone, this may be a read error. Distinct nucleotide sequences in the sample also encode this CDR3. The chain combines TRBV5-5 with TRBJ1-5; 7 bases map to TRBD1. V trimming: 2 bases; J trimming: 1 base; junction bases outside the gene matches: 3. The CDR3 is 15 amino acids. Germline-derived CDR1 and CDR2 are SGHKS and YYEKEE (reference sequence). The CDR3 loop is CASSFTGDSNQPQHF. The CDR3 region has the DNA TGTGCCAGCAGCTTTACAGGGGACAGCAATCAGCCCCAGCATTTT. The full variable domain, completed using reference TRBV5-5 and TRBJ1-5, is DAGVTQSPTHLIKTRGQQVTLRCSPISGHKSVSWYQQVLGQGPQFIFQYYEKEERGRGNFPDRFSARQFPNYSSELNVNALLLGDSALYLCASSFTGDSNQPQHFGDGTRLSIL.

This chain uses TRBV6-5 with TRBJ1-4; 11 nucleotides match TRBD1. The CDR3 covers 14 residues. Germline CDR1 and CDR2: MNHEY and SVGAGI. Germline trimming cut 8 bases from V and 8 bases from J; bases unmatched to any gene: 7. The CDR3 sequence: CASGLDRGREKLFF. The CDR3 nucleotides are TGTGCCAGCGGGTTGGACAGGGGGCGAGAAAAACTGTTTTTT.

The chain has TRBV5-1 and TRBJ2-5, with 8 bases identical to TRBD2. Trimming cost V 0 bases and J 5 bases; bases outside gene matches: 9. The germline gives CDR1 SGHRS, CDR2 YFSETQ. This CDR3 comprises 16 residues. The CDR3 DNA reads TGCGCCAGCAGCTTGGGGGCAGCGGGAGCTAGTGAGACCCAGTACTTC. Protein: CASSLGAAGASETQYF.

The J gene is TRBJ2-7, the V gene TRBV6-5; 8 nucleotides line up with TRBD2. Trimming cost V 6 bases and J 5 bases; bases outside gene matches: 6. The V gene's germline CDR1 is MNHEY and CDR2 SVGAGI. This CDR3 has 13 amino acids. The CDR3 coding sequence is TGTGCCAGCAGCACGCGGGGGGTAAACGAGCAGTACTTC. It is translated as CASSTRGVNEQYF.

V and J are TRBV4-2 and TRBJ1-1; D is unresolved. Germline V gives CDR1 LGHNA, CDR2 YNFKEQ. This CDR3 spans 14 amino acids. Trimming stripped 1 base from V and 5 bases from J, with 11 bases between. The CDR3 DNA follows: TGTGCCAGCAGCCAAGTGAGGGTTGGGACTGAAGCTTTCTTT. Protein product: CASSQVRVGTEAFF.

The chain links TRBV10-1 to TRBJ2-5; 10 nucleotides match TRBD1. The CDR3 covers 16 residues. Germline V CDR1 and CDR2: WNHNN, SYGVQD (reference sequence). V shed 2 bases, J shed 2 bases, and the junction held 5 bases outside the gene matches. DNA for the CDR3: TGCGCCAGCAGTGAGCCACAGGGACAGGGGCAAGAGACCCAGTACTTC. Its translation: CASSEPQGQGQETQYF.